This T cell receptor (beta chain) was documented in a study of graft-versus-host responses after intestinal transplantation (dated by TCRdb to about 2021). Notes on the research overall: Recipients received multivisceral, liver-intestinal, or isolated intestinal transplants. All recipients received anti-thymocyte globulin induction followed by maintenance tacrolimus and steroids for approximately 3 years. After intestinal transplantation, graft-versus-host and host-versus-graft alloreactive T cell clones in the graft, circulation and bone marrow were tracked using bulk TCR-beta CDR3 sequencing. Alloreactive clones were identified by sequencing pre-transplant mixed lymphocyte reaction products and comparing these products with unstimulated pre-transplant donor and recipient T cells. The cohort enrolled approximately 24 intestinal transplant recipients, one of whom was a retransplant, and 3 patients without pretransplant specimens were excluded. Donor T cell macrochimerism was defined as a peak of at least 4% donor T cells among recipient peripheral blood mononuclear cells. Instead of going to the commercial service, samples from a few later patients were sequenced in-house on an Illumina MiSeq and processed with MiXCR.

On this clone: Its antigen remains undetermined. No much larger clonotype is one base removed from it; base qualities were not supplied.

The library came from the immunoSEQ multiplex PCR assay. High-throughput TCR-beta CDR3 sequencing of genomic DNA from most patients was performed by Adaptive Biotechnologies. Processing in the source paper ran as follows. Adaptive's ImmunoSEQ software supplied the TCR sequencing data for about 18 patients, while MiXCR and VDJtools were used to process three other patients. Because the origin of CDR3 nucleotide sequences shared between donor and recipient could not be assigned, those sequences were removed. At least 2-fold expansion over unstimulated cells and a minimum CFSE-low frequency of 0.002% (template counts) or 0.001% (read counts) were required for clones to be classified as alloreactive. Mappable clones were those detected in sequenced pre-transplant spleen, lymph node, or MLR CFSE-low populations of the donor or recipient. The cumulative frequency of alloreactive clones was calculated as a percentage of all sequences, weighted by copy number. As stored in TCRdb, this immuneACCESS dataset retains in-frame rearrangements with V and J assigned. A fraction of the clones does not appear; measured against another copy, unresolved V genes explain less than half of the discrepancy, and the remainder lacks a known reason. V and J calls and clone size come straight from that table; D and trimming were deduced from the DNA. A total of about 17,000 clones appear in this sample, over 70% of them only once. About 8% of the sample is taken by the ten largest.

To isolate intraepithelial and lamina propria lymphocytes from graft specimens, dithiothreitol, EDTA incubations and collagenase D digestion were used. Serial intestinal graft biopsy specimens collected up to 600 days after transplant underwent bulk TCR-beta sequencing. V is pruned by 3 bases and J by 9 bases, leaving 8 bases of the junction without a gene match. CDR1 and CDR2 are read off the germline V gene as MDHEN and SYDVKM. The cysteine opens and the phenylalanine closes a CDR3 of 15 amino acids. CDR3 DNA only is kept here, 45 bases in frame from base 1. Overall study outcomes, separate from this receptor: Early after transplant, peak levels of circulating GvH clones were associated with declines in HvG clones. GvH clones were detected in recipient bone marrow, and some of these GvH clones were observed earlier in ileal mucosa or blood, consistent with an intestinal mucosal origin. Conclusions were limited by the relatively low number and heterogeneity of intestinal transplant patients. In patients with donor T cell macrochimerism, the allografts had high GvH to HvG T cell clonal ratios.

This receptor was identified in a human patient who received an intestinal transplant, so some T cells may come from the graft donor. Source: ileum tissue, taken around 69 weeks after intestinal transplant. The chain is made from TRBV28 and TRBJ1-5, and 10 junctional nucleotides match TRBD1. The CDR3 sequence is CASSFPGQGFLPQHF. Read as DNA, the sequence is TGTGCCAGCAGTTTTCCGGGACAGGGGTTTTTGCCCCAGCATTTT.